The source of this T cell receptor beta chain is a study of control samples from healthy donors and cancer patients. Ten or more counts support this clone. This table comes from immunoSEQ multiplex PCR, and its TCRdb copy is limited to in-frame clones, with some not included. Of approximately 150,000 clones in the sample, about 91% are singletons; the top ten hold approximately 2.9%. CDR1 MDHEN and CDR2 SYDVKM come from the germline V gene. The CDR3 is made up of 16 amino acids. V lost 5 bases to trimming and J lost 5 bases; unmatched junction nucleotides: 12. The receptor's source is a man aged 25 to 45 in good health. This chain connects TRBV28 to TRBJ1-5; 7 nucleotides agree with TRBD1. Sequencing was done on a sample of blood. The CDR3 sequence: CASSPRGGGADQPQHF. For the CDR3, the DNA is TGTGCCAGCAGTCCTCGTGGAGGGGGCGCTGATCAGCCCCAGCATTTT.